These T cell receptor beta chains were read from a single sample in a study of OX40 agonist ivuxolimab in advanced cancers. The data were produced by immunoSEQ multiplex PCR, yet TCRdb's version contains in-frame clones alone and is incomplete. This sample has around 40,000 clones, with around 80% found just once. This specimen was CD4+ or CD8+ T cells sorted from blood, taken in a trial of the OX40 agonist ivuxolimab. All receptors derive from an adult with an advanced solid tumor such as melanoma, head and neck, liver or kidney cancer. Both conserved end residues are part of each CDR3. The D gene is left open where the match is weak. A row's size may be missing; if present it is once, few, many or a size class.

size: -; J: TRBJ1-1; D: -; V: TRBV5-6; DNA: TGTGCCAGCAGCCGATGGGGAGGGGCTAGTTCTGAAGCTTTCTTT; CDR3: CASSRWGGASSEAFF
size: -; J: TRBJ2-2; D: -; V: TRBV18; DNA: TGTGCCAGCTCACCAGAACTCTCGTCCGTTAACACCGGGGAGCTGTTTTTT; CDR3: CASSPELSSVNTGELFF
size: once; J: TRBJ1-3; D: -; V: TRBV19; DNA: TGTGCCAGTAAAGGAAAGGGCACCATATATTTT; CDR3: CASKGKGTIYF
size: -; J: TRBJ2-1; D: -; V: TRBV9; DNA: TGTGCCAGCAGCGTGAGATTCTCCTACAATGAGCAGTTCTTC; CDR3: CASSVRFSYNEQFF
size: -; J: TRBJ2-7; D: TRBD2; V: TRBV6-5; DNA: TGTGCCAGCATAGCGGGTTCCTCCTACGAACAGTACTTC; CDR3: CASIAGSSYEQYF
size: -; J: TRBJ2-4; D: -; V: TRBV7-2; DNA: TGTGCCAGCAGCCAAGGCGGCGGCCAAAACATTCAGTACTTC; CDR3: CASSQGGGQNIQYF
size: -; J: TRBJ1-4; D: -; V: TRBV18; DNA: TGTGCCAGCTCACCCGGGCGAAATGAAAAACTGTTTTTT; CDR3: CASSPGRNEKLFF
size: -; J: TRBJ2-2; D: TRBD1; V: TRBV5-4; DNA: TGTGCCAGCAGCGAGGGACAGGGAGGGTATAGCGGGGAGCTGTTTTTT; CDR3: CASSEGQGGYSGELFF
size: -; J: TRBJ2-3; D: TRBD1; V: TRBV5-1; DNA: TGCGCCAGCAGCTTGGGGACAGGGCTCTCGGATACGCAGTATTTT; CDR3: CASSLGTGLSDTQYF
size: once; J: TRBJ2-3; D: TRBD2; V: TRBV2; DNA: TGTGCCAGCAGTGTGGCGGGAGGACTGGGAGATACGCAGTATTTT; CDR3: CASSVAGGLGDTQYF
size: -; J: TRBJ2-3; D: -; V: TRBV30; DNA: TGTGCCTGGAGTTTGGGAACAGATACGCAGTATTTT; CDR3: CAWSLGTDTQYF
size: -; J: TRBJ1-2; D: TRBD1; V: TRBV28; DNA: TGTGCCAGCAGTGGTTCGGGAGGGGGACAGGGGATTCGGGGCTACACCTTC; CDR3: CASSGSGGGQGIRGYTF
size: -; J: TRBJ2-3; D: TRBD2; V: TRBV7-9; DNA: TGTGCCAGCAGCTTAGGAGCGGGGGGGAGCACAGATACGCAGTATTTT; CDR3: CASSLGAGGSTDTQYF
size: -; J: TRBJ1-1; D: -; V: TRBV6-6; DNA: TGTGCCAGCAGTTACGTGGGTTATACTGAAGCTTTCTTT; CDR3: CASSYVGYTEAFF
size: -; J: TRBJ2-1; D: TRBD2; V: TRBV5-1; DNA: TGCGCCAGCAGCTACTCTAGCGGGGCCAACAATGAGCAGTTCTTC; CDR3: CASSYSSGANNEQFF
size: -; J: TRBJ1-2; D: -; V: TRBV7-9; DNA: TGTGCCAGCAGCTCCCTCGGACAGCCCGCAAACTATGGCTACACCTTC; CDR3: CASSSLGQPANYGYTF
size: -; J: TRBJ2-7; D: TRBD1; V: TRBV4-1; DNA: TGCGCCAGCAGCGAGTCCGGGACAGGAGGCTACGAGCAGTACTTC; CDR3: CASSESGTGGYEQYF
size: once; J: TRBJ2-7; D: TRBD2; V: TRBV6-6; DNA: TGTGCCAGCAGCTCCCAACTAGCGCTCGAGCAGTACTTC; CDR3: CASSSQLALEQYF
size: -; J: TRBJ1-1; D: -; V: TRBV9; DNA: TGTGCCAGCAGCGCACAGAGGAACACTGAAGCTTTCTTT; CDR3: CASSAQRNTEAFF
size: -; J: TRBJ2-1; D: -; V: TRBV6-6; DNA: TGTGCCAGCAGCTATAAGACGGAAAACAATGAGCAGTTCTTC; CDR3: CASSYKTENNEQFF
size: -; J: TRBJ2-7; D: -; V: TRBV27; DNA: TGTGCCAGCAGTTTGAAACAGGGAGGCCACGAGCAGTACTTC; CDR3: CASSLKQGGHEQYF
size: -; J: TRBJ1-2; D: TRBD1; V: TRBV30; DNA: TGTGCCTGGAGAAAAAAAGGGACAGGGGACTATGGCTACACCTTC; CDR3: CAWRKKGTGDYGYTF
size: -; J: TRBJ2-1; D: -; V: TRBV10-3; DNA: TGTGCCATCAGTGCGGAGACCGGTTTTGGCTCCTACAATGAGCAGTTCTTC; CDR3: CAISAETGFGSYNEQFF
size: -; J: TRBJ1-5; D: -; V: TRBV7-2; DNA: TGTGCCAGCAGCATTAGATCGCCGGGCAGGGAATGGAGCAATCAGCCCCAGCATTTT; CDR3: CASSIRSPGREWSNQPQHF
size: -; J: TRBJ2-2; D: TRBD2; V: TRBV27; DNA: TGTGCCAGCAGCCCCCTAGCGGTCGACACCGGGGAGCTGTTTTTT; CDR3: CASSPLAVDTGELFF
size: -; J: TRBJ1-1; D: -; V: TRBV6-1; DNA: TGTGCCAGTTTCGGAGAGTTCTATGTACAGGCTGAAGCTTTCTTT; CDR3: CASFGEFYVQAEAFF
size: -; J: TRBJ1-1; D: -; V: TRBV11-2; DNA: TGTGCCAGCAGGCCGGCAGCCCAGAACACTGAAGCTTTCTTT; CDR3: CASRPAAQNTEAFF
size: few; J: TRBJ2-3; D: TRBD2; V: TRBV5-1; DNA: TGCGCCAGCAGCCCGGGACTAGCGGGAGGGCCGGATACGCAGTATTTT; CDR3: CASSPGLAGGPDTQYF
size: -; J: TRBJ2-7; D: -; V: TRBV5-1; DNA: TGCGCCAGCAGCTTGAAACAACCTAGAACCTACGAGCAGTACTTC; CDR3: CASSLKQPRTYEQYF
size: -; J: TRBJ2-7; D: -; V: TRBV19; DNA: TGTGCCAGTAGTATTAAATCCGAGCAGTACTTC; CDR3: CASSIKSEQYF
size: -; J: TRBJ2-5; D: -; V: TRBV4-3; DNA: TGCGCCAGCAGCCAAGTTCCGGGTGGGGCCCAAGAGACCCAGTACTTC; CDR3: CASSQVPGGAQETQYF
size: -; J: TRBJ2-7; D: -; V: TRBV7-8; DNA: TGTGCCAGCAGCCCCAGATCTCGACTGGGAGAGCAGTACTTC; CDR3: CASSPRSRLGEQYF
size: -; J: TRBJ2-5; D: -; V: TRBV7-2; DNA: TGTGCCAGCAGCTTATTTAAGGGGTACCAAGAGACCCAGTACTTC; CDR3: CASSLFKGYQETQYF
size: -; J: TRBJ2-7; D: TRBD2; V: TRBV5-1; DNA: TGCGCCAGCACCCTGCGCCGTAGCGGGAGCACAAGTACCCTCTCGTCCGAGCAGTACTTC; CDR3: CASTLRRSGSTSTLSSEQYF
size: -; J: TRBJ2-3; D: -; V: TRBV30; DNA: TGTGCCTGGAGTGGAGGGCGGGTGACAGATACGCAGTATTTT; CDR3: CAWSGGRVTDTQYF
size: once; J: TRBJ1-5; D: -; V: TRBV7-8; DNA: TGTGCCAGCAGCGCGGACAGAACCCCCTTCGGCAATCAGCCCCAGCATTTT; CDR3: CASSADRTPFGNQPQHF
size: -; J: TRBJ2-1; D: TRBD1; V: TRBV30; DNA: TGTGCCTGGAGCCTAGGGGGACAGGGGGTCAATGAGCAGTTCTTC; CDR3: CAWSLGGQGVNEQFF
size: -; J: TRBJ2-3; D: TRBD2; V: TRBV2; DNA: TGTGCCAGCAGTGAAAAGGCTAGCGGGACAGATACGCAGTATTTT; CDR3: CASSEKASGTDTQYF
size: -; J: TRBJ2-1; D: -; V: TRBV19; DNA: TGTGCCAGTAGGATGAACGCGGCCTACAATGAGCAGTTCTTC; CDR3: CASRMNAAYNEQFF
size: -; J: TRBJ2-2; D: -; V: TRBV6-1; DNA: TGTGCCAGTTCTCAGCGGATTAACACCGGGGAGCTGTTTTTT; CDR3: CASSQRINTGELFF
size: -; J: TRBJ2-3; D: -; V: TRBV18; DNA: TGTGCCAGCTCACCACCGGGAAGCACAGATACGCAGTATTTT; CDR3: CASSPPGSTDTQYF
size: -; J: TRBJ1-1; D: TRBD1; V: TRBV2; DNA: TGTGCCAGCAGTGGCGACAGGGGGCAAAGAAGTGAAGCTTTCTTT; CDR3: CASSGDRGQRSEAFF
size: -; J: TRBJ2-3; D: -; V: TRBV5-6; DNA: TGTGCCAGCAGCTTGAGTAGAGATACGCAGTATTTT; CDR3: CASSLSRDTQYF
size: few; J: TRBJ1-6; D: -; V: TRBV11-2; DNA: TGTGCCAGCAGCTTAGAGGGCTCGGCATTATCACCCCTCCACTTT; CDR3: CASSLEGSALSPLHF
size: -; J: TRBJ2-3; D: -; V: TRBV4-3; DNA: TGCGCCAGCAGCCAAGATGGAACAGATACGCAGTATTTT; CDR3: CASSQDGTDTQYF
size: -; J: TRBJ1-1; D: -; V: TRBV11-2; DNA: TGTGCCAGCAGCTTAAGGTGGGGGGTTATGGACACTGAAGCTTTCTTT; CDR3: CASSLRWGVMDTEAFF